Listed here are 2 T cell receptor beta chains from one sample, sequenced in a study of vaccination effects on CD4 cells after COVID-19. Within the ViraFEST assay, antigen-specific CD4+ T cells underwent expansion with viral peptide pools prior to sequencing. Having been cultured for about ten days, the cells underwent CD4+ T cell isolation. Previously uninfected by SARS-CoV-2, the vaccine recipients also showed negative nucleocapsid antibodies. Antigens for these TCRs are unknown. TCRdb keeps only in-frame clones here, not all; method: immunoSEQ multiplex PCR. The profile shows over 45,000 clones, around 67% of them singletons. Sequenced material: CD4+ T cells from PBMCs cultured with SARS-CoV-2 spike peptides, taken before COVID-19 vaccination. All receptors derive from a human donor who received a COVID-19 vaccine.

The rearrangement links TRBV4-3 to TRBJ1-1, with D unclear. V was trimmed by 1 base and J by 9 bases, leaving 15 bases between them. The CDR3 covers 14 residues. Germline CDR1 is LGHNA and CDR2 is YSLEER. This CDR3 is CASSQAEGYTQAFF. In DNA, the CDR3 is TGCGCCAGCAGCCAAGCCGAGGGTTACACGCAAGCTTTCTTT.

The chain joins TRBV18 to TRBJ1-1; D gene ambiguous. Trimming took off 3 bases at V and 5 bases at J, with 19 bases between the two ends. The CDR3 length is 16 residues. Looked up from germline, CDR1 is KGHSH and CDR2 is LQKENI. In DNA form, the CDR3 reads TGTGCCAGCTCACCGTTCTACAGTGCCCGCAGGACTGAAGCTTTCTTT. Protein sequence: CASSPFYSARRTEAFF.